This T cell receptor (beta chain) was captured by sequencing in a study of vaccination effects on CD4 cells after COVID-19 (dated by TCRdb to between 2021 and 2024). Concerning the study at large: Post-vaccine samples across the study were collected a median of 72 days after the second dose, with a range of 14 to 241. In both COVID-19 convalescent patients and infection-naive vaccine recipients, the study compared SARS-CoV-2 spike-specific CD4+ TCR repertoires from before mRNA vaccination with those from after it. A total of some eleven COVID-19 convalescent patients and a handful of SARS-CoV-2-naive healthy vaccine recipients were included in the full study. Cultures from other donors in the study were sequenced with the Oncomine TCR Beta short-read assay on an Illumina iSeq 100. General findings and caveats noted by the study authors: Only a small number of convalescent patients were included, and no early post-infection timepoints were available, which limited the study. Marked clonal contraction was observed in both infection-induced and vaccine-induced clones at late post-vaccination timepoints, consistent with waning T cell responses. In healthy vaccine recipients, vaccine-induced clones were almost all SARS-CoV-2 mono-reactive, with only 1 of 255 being cross-reactive with common cold coronaviruses.

Per the germline V gene (reference sequence), MNHNY is the CDR1 and SVGAGI is the CDR2. Germline trimming amounts to 5 bases on V and 1 base on J, with 13 as the count of junction bases outside the gene matches. The CDR3 numbers 18 residues from cysteine through phenylalanine. The only DNA kept is the CDR3, 54 bases in frame from the first base. In the ViraFEST assay, PBMC were stimulated with viral peptide pools, and antigen-specific CD4+ T cell clonotypes were then identified by expansion using TCR sequencing. After about 10 days of culture, CD4+ T cells were isolated with the EasySep CD4+ T cell isolation kit. Each participant got two doses of an mRNA SARS-CoV-2 vaccine, either BNT162b2 or mRNA-1273. The absence of prior SARS-CoV-2 infection in healthy vaccine recipients was confirmed by negative nucleocapsid antibodies before and after vaccination. Each well held roughly 2.2 million PBMC cultured in IMDM containing around 5% human AB serum, around 9.3 IU/ml IL-2 and gentamicin, along with approximately 10 ug/ml peptides. Half of the culture medium was replaced with fresh IL-2-containing medium on days 3 and 7. Unless noted otherwise, every peptide stimulation condition was cultured in triplicate wells. Using Ficoll-Paque Plus gradient centrifugation, PBMC were separated from whole blood and then either used fresh or cryopreserved at -140C. The overlapping peptide pools covered the spike proteins of SARS-CoV-2 and of the common cold coronaviruses HCoV-NL63, HCoV-OC43 and HCoV-229E. Genomic DNA was extracted from cultured CD4+ T cells with the QIAamp micro DNA kit.

The library was obtained by the immunoSEQ multiplex PCR assay. DNA from the cultured and isolated CD4+ T cells underwent TCR beta CDR3 sequencing. In the paper's pipeline: Non-productive TCR sequences were removed and reads were trimmed to the CDR3 region, keeping CDR3s of at least 7 amino acids. The MANAFEST web app was used to pick out antigen-specific clonotypes by comparing their expansion in peptide wells with that in reference cultures. To be called positive, a clone needed expansion at FDR<0.05 compared with the reference and with all other wells, an odds ratio greater than 5, and a frequency greater than 0.1% in two replicate wells. A clonotype was called cross-reactive if it was significantly expanded both in SARS-CoV-2 spike wells and in at least one common cold coronavirus spike condition. CDR3 similarity was assessed by Levenshtein distance using the stringdist R package, and unrooted trees were constructed with ape in R 3.6.1. In TCRdb, the immuneACCESS table is reduced to in-frame sequences with V and J assigned. These tables do not hold every clone; where another copy was compared, an unresolved V gene accounts for under half, and the others remain unexplained. V, J and clone size are those of that table, while D and trimming were read from the DNA. The sample table holds 25,000 to 30,000 clones, of which more than 60% were seen once. 10% of the sample belongs to the ten largest clones.

As for this clone: No cognate antigen has been identified for it. Base-call qualities are not available, and no considerably larger clone is one nucleotide away.

This receptor was taken from a human donor who received a COVID-19 vaccine. The sample in question was CD4+ T cells from PBMCs cultured with HCoV-NL63 spike peptides, obtained after COVID-19 vaccination. Taken with the paper, the label for cell subset or site translates to: HCoV-NL63 spike overlapping peptide pool stimulation. Recombination linked TRBV6-6 to TRBJ1-1, with 10 central nucleotides matching TRBD1. The CDR3 amino acid sequence is: CASSLRTGGYFENTEAFF. The DNA is TGTGCCAGCAGTCTCCGGACAGGGGGGTATTTCGAGAACACTGAAGCTTTCTTT.